This T cell receptor (beta chain) was identified in a study of cytotoxic CD8 clonotypes in ibrutinib-treated CLL. For the study at large: Within the patient group, eleven to twelve were relapsed/refractory and some 15 treatment-naive, and around 17 were IGHV unmutated. Response sampling took place at median roughly twelve months of treatment, range 6 to 36.

Study results and limitations: Clonality grew at ibrutinib response; at progression, it decreased back toward baseline.

This clone has a single count. The target antigen is unknown. Losses at the gene ends were 5 bases for V and 0 bases for J; bases not matched to a gene: 6. In germline, CDR1 is SGHVS, CDR2 FNYEAQ. This CDR3 has 15 residues. This table comes from immunoSEQ multiplex PCR, and its TCRdb copy is limited to in-frame clones, with some not included. The table lists about 39,000 clones, around 63% of them singletons, with more than 6% in the top ten. The sequence derives from a human donor with chronic lymphocytic leukemia. The sample in question was PBMCs, obtained at disease progression, from a patient treated with ibrutinib. The chain carries TRBV7-6 and TRBJ1-1, with TRBD1 matching over 7 bases. The CDR3 DNA sequence: TGTGCCAGCAGCCAATTGACAGGGATGAACACTGAAGCTTTCTTT. Protein: CASSQLTGMNTEAFF.